This record covers a single T cell receptor beta chain. The data originate from a study of preoperative IRX-2 immunotherapy in early breast cancer. The treatment: preoperative locoregional IRX-2 cytokine immunotherapy. This phase Ib study tested locoregional IRX-2 cytokine immunotherapy given before surgery. V was pared by 6 bases and J by 0 bases, with 8 bases of the junction left unmatched. This CDR3 is 15 amino acids long. Germline V gene data show CDR1 as WSHSY and CDR2 as SAAADI. Method: immunoSEQ multiplex PCR; TCRdb's copy keeps in-frame clones and lacks some. The sample holds about 45,000 clones; around 77% are singletons and the top ten take about 1.2%.

The rearrangement uses TRBV10-2 and TRBJ2-7; the match to TRBD1 covers 7 bases. This sequence originates from a human donor with breast cancer. Material: tumor tissue, obtained after IRX-2 immunotherapy. The CDR3 DNA reads TGCGCCAGCAGGGAGACAGGGTTGGGCTCCTACGAGCAGTACTTC. Translating gives CASRETGLGSYEQYF.